The 4 T cell receptor beta chains reported below all come from one sample, sequenced in a study of blood T cell repertoires in COVID-19. Assay: immunoSEQ multiplex PCR; the TCRdb copy retains only in-frame clones and omits some. The repertoire holds roughly 52,000 clones, with around 90% as singletons. Sequencing was performed on peripheral blood. The receptor set was obtained from a human donor in a cohort sampled during active COVID-19.

A few counts support this clone. The rearrangement uses TRBV20-1 and TRBJ2-7; 10 bases fit TRBD2. The V gene end was trimmed by 3 bases and the J gene end by 1 base; junction bases not matched to a gene: 15. The V gene's germline CDR1 is DFQATT and CDR2 SNEGSKA (reference sequence). This CDR3 has 18 amino acids. The CDR3 nucleotides are TGCAGTGCTAGTTATAGGCTAGCGGGGGACCGAATATCCTACGAGCAGTACTTC. Translated, it gives CSASYRLAGDRISYEQYF.

The chain uses TRBV5-1 and TRBJ2-3; no clear D gene. The V end was cut by 4 bases, the J end by 8 bases, with 14 bases between. The CDR3 runs 13 residues. Germline CDR1 and CDR2: SGHRS and YFSETQ. CDR3 region: CASSPTASPTQYF. In DNA, the CDR3 is TGCGCCAGCAGCCCTACTGCTTCGCCTACGCAGTATTTT.

The rearrangement uses TRBV18 and TRBJ2-3; D possibly corresponds to TRBD2 (6 bases). V lost 2 bases, J lost 2 bases, and 14 bases lay in between. The CDR3 extends over 16 amino acids. In germline, CDR1 is KGHSH, CDR2 LQKENI. This CDR3 reads CASSPGRSLYTDTQYF. For the CDR3, the DNA is TGTGCCAGCTCACCAGGGAGGAGCCTCTACACAGATACGCAGTATTTT. Using reference TRBV18 and TRBJ2-3 for the parts outside the CDR3, the full variable domain is NAGVMQNPRHLVRRRGQEARLRCSPMKGHSHVYWYRQLPEEGLKFMVYLQKENIIDESGMPKERFSAEFPKEGPSILRIQQVVRGDSAAYFCASSPGRSLYTDTQYFGPGTRLTVL.

The chain recombines TRBV21-1 with TRBJ1-2; TRBD1 is taken as the D call from the table, unchecked against the DNA. TRBV21-1 is noted as a pseudogene. The CDR3 runs 11 residues. Here the CDR3 DNA reads TGTGCCAGCAGCACAGGGGTCGGCTACACCTTC. It encodes CASSTGVGYTF.